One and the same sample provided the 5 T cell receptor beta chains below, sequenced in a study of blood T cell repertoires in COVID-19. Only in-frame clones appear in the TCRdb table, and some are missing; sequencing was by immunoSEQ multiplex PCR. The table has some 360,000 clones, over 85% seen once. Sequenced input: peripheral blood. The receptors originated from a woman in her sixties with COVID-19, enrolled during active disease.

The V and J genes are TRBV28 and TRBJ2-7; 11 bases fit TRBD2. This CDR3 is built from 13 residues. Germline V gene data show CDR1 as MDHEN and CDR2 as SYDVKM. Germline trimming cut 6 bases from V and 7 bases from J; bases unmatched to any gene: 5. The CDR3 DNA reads TGTGCCAGCAGACGACTAGCGGGGCGGGAGCAGTACTTC. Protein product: CASRRLAGREQYF.

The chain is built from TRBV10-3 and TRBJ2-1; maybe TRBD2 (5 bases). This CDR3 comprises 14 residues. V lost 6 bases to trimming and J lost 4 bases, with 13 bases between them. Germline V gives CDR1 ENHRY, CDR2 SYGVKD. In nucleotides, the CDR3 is TGTGCCATCAGCAATTACGGGGTTTACAATGAGCAGTTCTTC. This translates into CAISNYGVYNEQFF.

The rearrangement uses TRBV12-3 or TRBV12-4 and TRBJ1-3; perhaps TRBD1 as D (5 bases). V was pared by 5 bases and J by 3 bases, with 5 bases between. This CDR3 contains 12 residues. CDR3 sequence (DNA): TGTGCCAGCAGTGACAGTGGAAACACCATATATTTT. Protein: CASSDSGNTIYF.

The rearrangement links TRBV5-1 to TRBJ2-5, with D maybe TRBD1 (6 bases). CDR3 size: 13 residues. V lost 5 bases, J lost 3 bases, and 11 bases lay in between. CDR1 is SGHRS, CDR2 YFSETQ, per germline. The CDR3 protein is CASRRAGEETQYF. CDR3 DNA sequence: TGCGCCAGCAGACGGGCAGGGGAAGAGACCCAGTACTTC. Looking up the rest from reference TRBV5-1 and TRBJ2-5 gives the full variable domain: KAGVTQTPRYLIKTRGQQVTLSCSPISGHRSVSWYQQTPGQGLQFLFEYFSETQRNKGNFPGRFSGRQFSNSRSEMNVSTLELGDSALYLCASRRAGEETQYFGPGTRLLVL.

The CDR3: CASSLGVGGPYNSPLHF. The CDR3 DNA reads as TGTGCCAGCAGTTTGGGGGTAGGGGGCCCCTATAATTCACCCCTCCACTTT. The chain joins TRBV28 to TRBJ1-6; 7 positions agree with TRBD1. The CDR3 is made up of 17 amino acids. Germline V CDR1 and CDR2: MDHEN, SYDVKM. The ends lost 3 bases at V and 2 bases at J; junction bases unmatched: 7.